This T cell receptor beta chain was recovered during a study of T cell repertoires in cytomegalovirus infection. The CDR3 consists of 14 residues. V dropped 5 bases and J dropped 3 bases, with 14 bases sitting between them. The germline CDR1 and CDR2 sequences are LGHNT and FRNRAP. This clonotype came up a few times. Its cognate antigen is unknown. MiXCR, applied by TCRdb to the reads, yields one record per CDR3 protein. Of hundreds of thousands of distinct CDR3 sequences listed, roughly a third were seen once; the top ten hold over 15%. The gene calls are TRBV12-5 and TRBJ2-7; no clear D gene. Specimen: cultured PBMCs, collected from culture after CMV antigen stimulation. The TCR sequence derives from a human donor in good health (CMV status not recorded). Some clones in this sample may be carry-over from other donors' samples. This CDR3 reads CASGPLNTRYEQYF. For the CDR3, the DNA is TGTGCTAGTGGTCCCCTCAACACCCGCTACGAGCAGTACTTC.